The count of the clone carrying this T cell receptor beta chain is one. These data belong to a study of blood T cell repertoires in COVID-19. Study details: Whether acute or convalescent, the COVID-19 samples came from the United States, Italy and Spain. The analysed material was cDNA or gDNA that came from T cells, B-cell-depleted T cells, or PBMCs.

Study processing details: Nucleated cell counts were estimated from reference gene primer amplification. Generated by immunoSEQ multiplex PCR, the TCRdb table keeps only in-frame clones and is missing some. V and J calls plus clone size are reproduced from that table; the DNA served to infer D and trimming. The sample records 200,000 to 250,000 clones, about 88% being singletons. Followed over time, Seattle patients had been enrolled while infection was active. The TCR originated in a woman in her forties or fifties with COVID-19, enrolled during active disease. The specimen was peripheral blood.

The CDR3 region is CASSLQGADSPLHF. The DNA for the CDR3 is TGTGCCAGTAGTCTCCAGGGGGCAGATTCACCCCTCCACTTT. The chain recombines TRBV19 with TRBJ1-6; the match to TRBD1 covers 8 bases. J was trimmed by 8 bases and V by 5 bases; bases with no gene match: 5. Germline assignment: CDR1 LNHDA and CDR2 SQIVND (reference sequence). The CDR3 extends over 14 amino acids. Full variable domain (missing parts from reference TRBV19 and TRBJ1-6): DGGITQSPKYLFRKEGQNVTLSCEQNLNHDAMYWYRQDPGQGLRLIYYSQIVNDFQKGDIAEGYSVSREKKESFPLTVTSAQKNPTAFYLCASSLQGADSPLHFGNGTRLTVT.